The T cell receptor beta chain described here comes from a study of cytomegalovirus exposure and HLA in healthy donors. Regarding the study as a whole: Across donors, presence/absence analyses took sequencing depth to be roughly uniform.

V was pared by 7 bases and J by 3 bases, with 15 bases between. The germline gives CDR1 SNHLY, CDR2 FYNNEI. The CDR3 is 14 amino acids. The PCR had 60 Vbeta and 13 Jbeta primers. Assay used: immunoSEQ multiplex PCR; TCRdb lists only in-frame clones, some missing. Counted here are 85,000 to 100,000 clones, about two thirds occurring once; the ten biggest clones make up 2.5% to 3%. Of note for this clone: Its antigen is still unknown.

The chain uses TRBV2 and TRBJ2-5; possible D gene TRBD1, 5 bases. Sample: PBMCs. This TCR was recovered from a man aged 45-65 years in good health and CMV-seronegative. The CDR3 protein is CASIVRAGKETQYF. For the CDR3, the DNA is TGTGCCAGCATCGTTAGGGCAGGGAAAGAGACCCAGTACTTC. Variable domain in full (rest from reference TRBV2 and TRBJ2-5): EPEVTQTPSHQVTQMGQEVILRCVPISNHLYFYWYRQILGQKVEFLVSFYNNEISEKSEIFDDQFSVERPDGSNFTLKIRSTKLEDSAMYFCASIVRAGKETQYFGPGTRLLVL.